This T cell receptor beta chain was sequenced in a study of brain metastases from non-small cell lung cancer. Produced via immunoSEQ multiplex PCR; TCRdb's table is partial and in-frame only. This sample has a few thousand clones, with just under 97% found just once. With regard to this clone: At one of its ends the junction is not consistent with the germline gene, which may arise from a read error.

The receptor comes from a donor aged 40 or over with non-small cell lung cancer. Source material: tumor-adjacent normal tissue.

The CDR3 DNA reads as TGCAACGAGCCGGGGTGGTACGAGCAGTACTTC. Its translation: CNEPGWYEQYF. The chain couples TRBV7-2 to TRBJ2-7; D is perhaps TRBD2 (5 bases). Germline lookup yields CDR1 SGHTA and CDR2 FQGNSA. This CDR3 contains 11 residues.